The 15 T cell receptor beta chains below come from one sample, sequenced in a study of spatial heterogeneity in lung cancer (dated by TCRdb to between 2018 and 2021). The sample's time point, from its label and the paper: sample taken at primary tumor resection. For TCR sequencing, whole RNA was extracted from tumor and nontumor lung tissue, or from cryopreserved PBMC samples, and no cell sorting was done. Preparation of the library involved 5' RACE. The sequencer was a NextSeq 500. TCRdb reanalyzed the raw reads on its own, using fastp at Q25 for trimming and MiXCR for clone calling, and kept in-frame beta chains. Identical CDR3 proteins give one entry, which carries the most common genes and DNA. Recorded for this sample are some 45,000 distinct CDR3 sequences; 12% of them occurred a single time. About 43% of the sample lies in the top ten. Sample: PBMCs, taken at surgery. The receptor set was obtained from a female donor with early-stage non-small cell lung cancer.

This clonotype was detected a few times. J is TRBJ1-6 and V is TRBV5-1; D ambiguous. The CDR3 loop spans 13 amino acids. Germline lookup yields CDR1 SGHRS and CDR2 YFSETQ. The V and J ends lost 6 bases and 7 bases respectively, with 11 bases between them. The CDR3 DNA sequence: TGCGCCAGCAATACTGACGGAAATTCACCCCTCCACTTT. Protein sequence: CASNTDGNSPLHF.

The rearrangement uses TRBV14 and TRBJ2-3; the D gene is possibly TRBD1 (5 bases). Germline-derived CDR1 and CDR2 are SGHDN and FVKESK. The CDR3 has 14 amino acids. Trimming removed 4 bases at V and 4 bases at J, with 12 bases between. CDR3 coding DNA: TGTGCCAGCAGCCGGGTAAGGGGCGCAGATACGCAGTATTTT. Its protein product is CASSRVRGADTQYF. Combining the CDR3 with reference TRBV14 and TRBJ2-3 gives the whole variable domain EAGVTQFPSHSVIEKGQTVTLRCDPISGHDNLYWYRRVMGKEIKFLLHFVKESKQDESGMPNNRFLAERTGGTYSTLKVQPAELEDSGVYFCASSRVRGADTQYFGPGTRLTVL.

This clonotype has at least ten counts. This rearrangement joins TRBV7-2 to TRBJ1-1; TRBD1 matches 7 bases. The V and J ends lost 5 bases and 4 bases, in that order; junction bases with no gene match: 4. CDR3 size: 13 residues. Germline CDR1 SGHTA, CDR2 FQGNSA. The CDR3 spells CASSTTGRTEAFF. The CDR3 nucleotides read TGTGCCAGCAGCACGACAGGGCGCACTGAAGCTTTCTTT. The variable domain in full, completed from reference TRBV7-2 and TRBJ1-1, reads GAGVSQSPSNKVTEKGKDVELRCDPISGHTALYWYRQSLGQGLEFLIYFQGNSAPDKSGLPSDRFSAERTGGSVSTLTIQRTQQEDSAVYLCASSTTGRTEAFFGQGTRLTVV.

In its sample, this clonotype was seen a few times. The rearrangement uses TRBV3-1 and TRBJ2-1; 9 bases line up with TRBD1. CDR1 LGHDT and CDR2 YNNKEL come from the germline V gene (reference sequence). The CDR3 loop spans 15 amino acids. V trimming: 1 base; J trimming: 5 bases; junction bases outside the gene matches: 3. The CDR3 region has the DNA TGTGCCAGCAGCCAAGGACAGGGGGGGAACAATGAGCAGTTCTTC. Translated: CASSQGQGGNNEQFF.

This clonotype was observed a few times. The chain uses TRBV5-1 and TRBJ2-1; 11 bases align to TRBD1. The CDR3 consists of 15 residues. The V gene's germline CDR1 is SGHRS and CDR2 YFSETQ. J lost 6 bases, V lost 5 bases, and 7 bases had no gene match. In DNA, the CDR3 is TGCGCCAGCAGTTACGGACAGGGGGCATCCAATGAGCAGTTCTTC. Protein: CASSYGQGASNEQFF.

Note on this clonotype: One end of the junction is discordant with germline, which a read error may explain. The V gene is TRBV2, the J gene TRBJ1-5; D not certain. Germline V gives CDR1 SNHLY, CDR2 FYNNEI. The CDR3 is 13 amino acids. The CDR3 sequence: CASVSGINRPQHF. The CDR3 nucleotides read TGTGCCAGCGTCTCCGGTATCAATCGGCCCCAGCATTTT.

This clonotype was seen a handful of times. The V and J genes are TRBV6-6 and TRBJ2-7, with 12 bases that match TRBD1. The V segment lost 5 bases and the J segment 7 bases; nucleotides outside the gene matches: 9. Germline CDR1 and CDR2: MNHNY and SVGAGI (reference sequence). The CDR3 consists of 15 residues. CDR3 sequence reads: CASSGRDRGPREQYF. CDR3 DNA sequence: TGTGCCAGCAGTGGACGGGACAGGGGGCCTAGGGAGCAGTACTTC.

This clonotype showed up just a few times. This chain uses TRBV30 with TRBJ2-7, with D perhaps TRBD1 (6 bases). CDR1 is GTSNPN, CDR2 SVGIG, per germline (reference sequence). Trimming took 3 bases from V and 4 from J, leaving 13 bases between them. There are 13 residues in the CDR3. The CDR3 reads CAWSEGELYEQYF. CDR3 nucleotides: TGTGCCTGGAGCGAGGGGGAGCTATACGAGCAGTACTTC.

This clonotype has a handful of counts. The chain combines TRBV28 with TRBJ2-7; tentative D call: TRBD1 (6 bases). V shed 5 bases and J shed 2 bases, with 13 bases lying between them. This CDR3 is 14 amino acids long. The germline CDR1 and CDR2 sequences are MDHEN and SYDVKM. The CDR3 sequence is CASSQHRVPYEQYF. CDR3 nucleotides: TGTGCCAGCAGTCAACACAGGGTCCCCTACGAGCAGTACTTC. The whole variable domain, filled in from reference TRBV28 and TRBJ2-7, reads DVKVTQSSRYLVKRTGEKVFLECVQDMDHENMFWYRQDPGLGLRLIYFSYDVKMKEKGDIPEGYSVSREKKERFSLILESASTNQTSMYLCASSQHRVPYEQYFGPGTRLTVT.

This chain joins TRBV27 and TRBJ2-7, with a possible D match to TRBD2 (5 bases). V lost 8 bases and J lost 7, with 21 bases in between. CDR1 and CDR2 from the germline V gene are MNHEY and SMNVEV (reference sequence). This CDR3 has 14 amino acids. CDR3 sequence: CASRYREGPHEQYF. DNA for the CDR3: TGTGCCAGCCGCTACCGGGAAGGCCCCCATGAGCAGTACTTC.

This clonotype has at least ten counts. The CDR3 spells CASSQGSNTGELFF. In DNA, the CDR3 is TGTGCCAGCAGCCAAGGGTCCAACACCGGGGAGCTGTTTTTT. J is TRBJ2-2 and V is TRBV3-1; D unclear. The germline V gene encodes CDR1 LGHDT and CDR2 YNNKEL (reference sequence). Trimming removed 1 base from V and 2 bases from J, with 5 bases in between. CDR3 length: 14 residues.

V and J are TRBV28 and TRBJ2-6, with a tentative D call TRBD2 (6 bases). Trimming shortened V by 7 bases and J by 0 bases, and 22 bases separated the two germline ends. The germline V gene encodes CDR1 MDHEN and CDR2 SYDVKM. The CDR3 has 19 residues. CDR3 DNA sequence: TGTGCCAGCACCCTCGGAGGGGCAGGTTCAAGCTCTGGGGCCAACGTCCTGACTTTC. Protein: CASTLGGAGSSSGANVLTF.

This sequence joins TRBV30 and TRBJ2-3, with unresolved D. V was shortened by 6 bases and J by 5 bases, with 12 bases between the two germline ends. CDR1 and CDR2 (germline): GTSNPN, SVGIG (reference sequence). The length of the CDR3 is 12 residues. The CDR3 DNA is TGTGCCTGCAGTAAAGATAGAGATACGCAGTATTTT. It translates to CACSKDRDTQYF. Using reference TRBV30 and TRBJ2-3 for the parts outside the CDR3, the full variable domain is SQTIHQWPATLVQPVGSPLSLECTVEGTSNPNLYWYRQAAGRGLQLLFYSVGIGQISSEVPQNLSASRPQDRQFILSSKKLLLSDSGFYLCACSKDRDTQYFGPGTRLTVL.

In this sample, this clonotype turned up a few times. The chain couples TRBV20-1 to TRBJ1-1; 7 bases match TRBD1. V was clipped by 1 base and J by 5 bases; unmatched bases: 10. The CDR3 loop spans 15 amino acids. Germline V gene lookup returns CDR1 DFQATT and CDR2 SNEGSKA (reference sequence). The CDR3 is CSARAGTERETEAFF. The CDR3 DNA reads TGCAGTGCTAGAGCCGGGACAGAACGGGAGACTGAAGCTTTCTTT.

The genes are TRBV5-6 and TRBJ1-5; 8 positions match TRBD1. With V trimmed by 2 bases and J by 1 base, 2 bases remained unmatched. CDR1 and CDR2 (germline): SGHDT, YYEEEE. The CDR3 is 15 residues long. The CDR3 sequence: CASSLQGGSNQPQHF. The DNA for the CDR3 is TGTGCCAGCAGCTTACAGGGGGGAAGCAATCAGCCCCAGCATTTT.